This is a list of T cell receptor beta chains from one sample in a study of T-cell reconstitution after alpha-beta-depleted transplantation in children. TCRdb itself ran the PCR reads through MiXCR, one entry per CDR3 protein. The sample holds 250,000 or so distinct CDR3 sequences; under 9.5% are singletons and the top ten take roughly 5.8%. The sequencing here drew on PBMCs, mostly from graft donor cells, taken 180 days after TCRalphabeta/CD19-depleted stem cell transplant. The receptors stem from a male patient under 18 who had a stem cell transplant for acute lymphoblastic leukemia, so the T cells may come from the graft donor. CDR3s include the opening cysteine and the closing phenylalanine or tryptophan. Each record gives: J gene, V gene, CDR3 protein.

j_gene: TRBJ2-5
v_gene: TRBV2
CDR3aa: CASSGGTENGPETQYF

j_gene: TRBJ2-6
v_gene: TRBV7-2
CDR3aa: CASSPRGSSSGANVLTF

j_gene: TRBJ1-2
v_gene: TRBV4-3
CDR3aa: CASSHLSYRGPYGYTF

j_gene: TRBJ1-5
v_gene: TRBV11-2
CDR3aa: CASSLNPTGNQPQHF

j_gene: TRBJ1-2
v_gene: TRBV24-1
CDR3aa: CATSETTGTYGYTF

j_gene: TRBJ2-7
v_gene: TRBV4-1
CDR3aa: CASSQGGESYEQYF

j_gene: TRBJ2-2
v_gene: TRBV12-3/TRBV12-4
CDR3aa: CASSGQGAPNTGELFF

j_gene: TRBJ2-4
v_gene: TRBV28
CDR3aa: CASSPPTAKNIQYF

j_gene: TRBJ1-1
v_gene: TRBV6-1
CDR3aa: CASSPFDANTEAFF

j_gene: TRBJ2-7
v_gene: TRBV10-3
CDR3aa: CAISVGDGTYEQYF

j_gene: TRBJ1-6
v_gene: TRBV20-1
CDR3aa: CSARTGTGVSPLHF

j_gene: TRBJ1-2
v_gene: TRBV5-1
CDR3aa: CASSLGRQENYGYTF

j_gene: TRBJ1-2
v_gene: TRBV9
CDR3aa: CASSVAVVPHDYTF

j_gene: TRBJ2-2
v_gene: TRBV4-3
CDR3aa: CASSQDGAANTGELFF

j_gene: TRBJ2-5
v_gene: TRBV20-1
CDR3aa: CSTIPGARQETQYF

j_gene: TRBJ2-3
v_gene: TRBV5-8
CDR3aa: CASRLGLQDTQYF

j_gene: TRBJ1-4
v_gene: TRBV28
CDR3aa: CASSETGATNEKLFF

j_gene: TRBJ2-5
v_gene: TRBV18
CDR3aa: CASSIQGRGGQETQYF

j_gene: TRBJ1-3
v_gene: TRBV9
CDR3aa: CASSGASITGNTIYF

j_gene: TRBJ1-4
v_gene: TRBV20-1
CDR3aa: CSARGSGGEKLFF

j_gene: TRBJ1-2
v_gene: TRBV5-1
CDR3aa: CASSLGQGVYDGYTF

j_gene: TRBJ2-7
v_gene: TRBV7-9
CDR3aa: CASSFPRDRGEQYF

j_gene: TRBJ1-2
v_gene: TRBV5-1
CDR3aa: CASSLAQGADYGYTF

j_gene: TRBJ1-3
v_gene: TRBV25-1
CDR3aa: CASRHRGLHGNTIYF

j_gene: TRBJ1-1
v_gene: TRBV12-3/TRBV12-4
CDR3aa: CASSLLVKAFF

j_gene: TRBJ1-5
v_gene: TRBV18
CDR3aa: CASSPWPSFSNQPQHF

j_gene: TRBJ2-5
v_gene: TRBV7-9
CDR3aa: CASSPPKKTETQYF

j_gene: TRBJ1-2
v_gene: TRBV19
CDR3aa: CASSIRALYGYTF

j_gene: TRBJ1-2
v_gene: TRBV5-1
CDR3aa: CASSSRLDGYTF

j_gene: TRBJ2-1
v_gene: TRBV7-9
CDR3aa: CASSLDPSPSYNEQFF

j_gene: TRBJ1-3
v_gene: TRBV4-1
CDR3aa: CASSQEKIRSSGNTIYF

j_gene: TRBJ2-7
v_gene: TRBV4-2
CDR3aa: CASSQAGTGSYSPYEQYF

j_gene: TRBJ2-5
v_gene: TRBV29-1
CDR3aa: CSARQGPETQYF

j_gene: TRBJ2-3
v_gene: TRBV5-6
CDR3aa: CASNDRGPSTDTQYF

j_gene: TRBJ2-3
v_gene: TRBV7-9
CDR3aa: CASSLAGGFADTQYF

j_gene: TRBJ1-2
v_gene: TRBV12-3/TRBV12-4
CDR3aa: CASTGRSNGYTF

j_gene: TRBJ2-1
v_gene: TRBV6-5
CDR3aa: CASSYSDYGNEQFF

j_gene: TRBJ2-3
v_gene: TRBV3-1
CDR3aa: CASSLSGAPTDTQYF

j_gene: TRBJ2-7
v_gene: TRBV6-5
CDR3aa: CASSYGTSQYF

j_gene: TRBJ2-7
v_gene: TRBV7-2
CDR3aa: CASSLVATGQGYEQYF

j_gene: TRBJ1-1
v_gene: TRBV6-2/TRBV6-3
CDR3aa: CASSYGDRGLTEAFF

j_gene: TRBJ1-2
v_gene: TRBV29-1
CDR3aa: CSVVESRDYGYTF

j_gene: TRBJ2-4
v_gene: TRBV6-2/TRBV6-3
CDR3aa: CASSYLGQKAKNIQYF

j_gene: TRBJ2-6
v_gene: TRBV4-1
CDR3aa: CASSQDYGTGDSGANVLTF

j_gene: TRBJ2-5
v_gene: TRBV7-6
CDR3aa: CASSWAGTGGQETQYF

j_gene: TRBJ2-1
v_gene: TRBV24-1
CDR3aa: CATSGDLYNEQFF

j_gene: TRBJ2-7
v_gene: TRBV7-9
CDR3aa: CASSLPTGLNPYEQYF

j_gene: TRBJ2-3
v_gene: TRBV5-4
CDR3aa: CASSPRGLAGVADTQYF

j_gene: TRBJ2-3
v_gene: TRBV7-9
CDR3aa: CASSLEAGGTDTQYF

j_gene: TRBJ1-5
v_gene: TRBV7-9
CDR3aa: CASSPGQLSNQPQHF

j_gene: TRBJ2-7
v_gene: TRBV10-3
CDR3aa: CATIGAGNSYEQYF

j_gene: TRBJ2-7
v_gene: TRBV9
CDR3aa: CASSVGDSSYEQYF

j_gene: TRBJ2-1
v_gene: TRBV29-1
CDR3aa: CSVDGTTNYNEQFF

j_gene: TRBJ2-5
v_gene: TRBV12-3/TRBV12-4
CDR3aa: CASKAGGEETQYF

j_gene: TRBJ1-4
v_gene: TRBV7-4
CDR3aa: CASSSRQGGFTEKLFF

j_gene: TRBJ1-2
v_gene: TRBV18
CDR3aa: CASSPLGQGDGYTF